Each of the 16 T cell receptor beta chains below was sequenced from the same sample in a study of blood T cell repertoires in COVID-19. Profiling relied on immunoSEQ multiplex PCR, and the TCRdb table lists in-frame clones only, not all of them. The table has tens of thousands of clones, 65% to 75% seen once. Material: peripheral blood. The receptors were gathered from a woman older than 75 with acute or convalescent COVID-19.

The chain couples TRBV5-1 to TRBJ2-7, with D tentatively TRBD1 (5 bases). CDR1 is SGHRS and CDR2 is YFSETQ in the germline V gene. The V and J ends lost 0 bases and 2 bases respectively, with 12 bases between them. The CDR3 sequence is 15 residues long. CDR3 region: CASSLGETVTYEQYF. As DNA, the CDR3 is TGCGCCAGCAGCTTGGGCGAGACAGTAACCTACGAGCAGTACTTC.

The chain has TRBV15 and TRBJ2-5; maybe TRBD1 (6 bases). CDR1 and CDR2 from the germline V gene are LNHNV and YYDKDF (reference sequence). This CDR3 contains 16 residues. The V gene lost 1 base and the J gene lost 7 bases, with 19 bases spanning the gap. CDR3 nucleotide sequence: TGTGCCACCAGCAGAGGGCTAGGAGAAAGAGGGGGGACCCAGTACTTC. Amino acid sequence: CATSRGLGERGGTQYF.

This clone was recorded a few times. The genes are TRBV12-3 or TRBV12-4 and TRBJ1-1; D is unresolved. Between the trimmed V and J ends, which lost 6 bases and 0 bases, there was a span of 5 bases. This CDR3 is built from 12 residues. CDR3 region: CASRRMNTEAFF. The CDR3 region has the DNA TGTGCCAGCAGGAGAATGAACACTGAAGCTTTCTTT.

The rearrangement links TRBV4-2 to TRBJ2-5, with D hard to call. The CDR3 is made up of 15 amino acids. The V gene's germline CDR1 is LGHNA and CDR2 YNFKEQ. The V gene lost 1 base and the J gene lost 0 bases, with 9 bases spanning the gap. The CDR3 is CASSQALLYQETQYF. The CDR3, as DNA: TGTGCCAGCAGCCAAGCTCTACTGTACCAAGAGACCCAGTACTTC.

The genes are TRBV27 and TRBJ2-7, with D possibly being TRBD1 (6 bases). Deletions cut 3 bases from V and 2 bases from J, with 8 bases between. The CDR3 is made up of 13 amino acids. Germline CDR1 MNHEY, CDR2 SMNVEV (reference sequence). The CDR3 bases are TGTGCCAGCAGTTTTACAGGGCCCTACGAGCAGTACTTC. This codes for CASSFTGPYEQYF.

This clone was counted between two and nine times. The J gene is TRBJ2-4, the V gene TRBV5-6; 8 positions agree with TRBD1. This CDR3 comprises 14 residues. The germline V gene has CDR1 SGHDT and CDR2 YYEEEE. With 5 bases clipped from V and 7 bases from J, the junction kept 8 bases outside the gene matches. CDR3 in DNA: TGTGCCAGCAGGGTGACAGGGGCGCGTAACATTCAGTACTTC. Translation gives CASRVTGARNIQYF.

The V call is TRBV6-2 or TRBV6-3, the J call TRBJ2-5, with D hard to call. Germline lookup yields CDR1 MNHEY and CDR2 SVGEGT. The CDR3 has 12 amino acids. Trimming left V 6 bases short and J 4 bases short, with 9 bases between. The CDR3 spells CASSNPLETQYF. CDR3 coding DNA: TGTGCCAGCAGCAATCCCCTAGAGACCCAGTACTTC.

The CDR3 sequence is CAAGTYLLGQYF. CDR3 nucleotide sequence: TGTGCCGCCGGGACATATCTATTAGGGCAGTACTTC. The chain joins TRBV2 to TRBJ2-7; the D gene is possibly TRBD1 (6 bases). This CDR3 has 12 residues. CDR1 is SNHLY and CDR2 is FYNNEI in the germline V gene. Deletions cut 11 bases from V and 9 bases from J, with 20 bases between.

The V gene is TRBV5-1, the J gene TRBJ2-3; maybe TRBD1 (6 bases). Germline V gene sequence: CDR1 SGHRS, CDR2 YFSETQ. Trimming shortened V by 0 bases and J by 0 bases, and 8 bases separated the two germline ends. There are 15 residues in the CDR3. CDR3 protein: CASSLGQVSTDTQYF. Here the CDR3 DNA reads TGCGCCAGCAGCTTGGGACAGGTCAGCACAGATACGCAGTATTTT. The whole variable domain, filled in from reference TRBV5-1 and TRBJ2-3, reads KAGVTQTPRYLIKTRGQQVTLSCSPISGHRSVSWYQQTPGQGLQFLFEYFSETQRNKGNFPGRFSGRQFSNSRSEMNVSTLELGDSALYLCASSLGQVSTDTQYFGPGTRLTVL.

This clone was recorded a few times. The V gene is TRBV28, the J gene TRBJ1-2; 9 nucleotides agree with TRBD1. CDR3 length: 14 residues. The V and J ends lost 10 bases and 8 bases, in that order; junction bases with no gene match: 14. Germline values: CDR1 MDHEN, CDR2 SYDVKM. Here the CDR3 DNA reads TGTGCCACCATGACCGGGGACAGGGCCCAGGGCTACACCTTC. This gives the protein CATMTGDRAQGYTF.

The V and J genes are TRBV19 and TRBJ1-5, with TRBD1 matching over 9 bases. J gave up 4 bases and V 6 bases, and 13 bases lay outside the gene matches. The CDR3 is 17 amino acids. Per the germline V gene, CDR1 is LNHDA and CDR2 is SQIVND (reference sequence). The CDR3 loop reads CASSNWVGQGGNQPQHF. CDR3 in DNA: TGTGCCAGTAGCAACTGGGTGGGACAGGGAGGGAATCAGCCCCAGCATTTT.

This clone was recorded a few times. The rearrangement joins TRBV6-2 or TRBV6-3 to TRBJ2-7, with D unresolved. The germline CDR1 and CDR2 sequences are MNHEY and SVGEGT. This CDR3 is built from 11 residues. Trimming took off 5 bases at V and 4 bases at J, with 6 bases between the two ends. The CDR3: CASSQSYEQYF. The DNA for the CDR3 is TGTGCCAGCAGTCAATCATACGAGCAGTACTTC.

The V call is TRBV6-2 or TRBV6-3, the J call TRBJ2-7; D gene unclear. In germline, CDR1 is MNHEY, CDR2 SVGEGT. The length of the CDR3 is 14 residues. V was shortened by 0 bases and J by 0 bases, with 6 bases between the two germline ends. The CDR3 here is CASSYSPFSYEQYF. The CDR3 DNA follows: TGTGCCAGCAGTTACTCTCCGTTCTCCTACGAGCAGTACTTC.

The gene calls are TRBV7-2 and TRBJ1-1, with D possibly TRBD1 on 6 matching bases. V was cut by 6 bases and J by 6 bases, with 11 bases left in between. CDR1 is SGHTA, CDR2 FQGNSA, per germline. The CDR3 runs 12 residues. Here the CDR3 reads CASRLQGSEAFF. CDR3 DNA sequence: TGTGCCAGCAGACTTCAGGGGTCTGAAGCTTTCTTT.

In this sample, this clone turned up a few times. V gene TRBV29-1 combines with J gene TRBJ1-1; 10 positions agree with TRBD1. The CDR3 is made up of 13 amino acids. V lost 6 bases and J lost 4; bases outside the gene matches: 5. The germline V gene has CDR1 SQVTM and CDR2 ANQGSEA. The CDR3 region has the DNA TGCAGCGTGAGGACAGGGGGTCCCACTGAAGCTTTCTTT. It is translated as CSVRTGGPTEAFF.

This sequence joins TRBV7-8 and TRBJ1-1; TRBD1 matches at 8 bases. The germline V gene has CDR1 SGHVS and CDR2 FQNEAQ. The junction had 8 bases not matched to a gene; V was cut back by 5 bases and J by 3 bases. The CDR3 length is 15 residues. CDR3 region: CASSQHDRGDTEAFF. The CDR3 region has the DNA TGTGCCAGCAGCCAGCACGACAGGGGTGACACTGAAGCTTTCTTT. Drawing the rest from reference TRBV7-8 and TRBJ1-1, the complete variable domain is GAGVSQSPRYKVAKRGQDVALRCDPISGHVSLFWYQQALGQGPEFLTYFQNEAQLDKSGLPSDRFFAERPEGSVSTLKIQRTQQEDSAVYLCASSQHDRGDTEAFFGQGTRLTVV.